The 27 T cell receptor beta chains below come from one sample, sequenced in a study of control samples from healthy donors and cancer patients. Libraries were prepared by immunoSEQ multiplex PCR; TCRdb keeps only in-frame clonotypes and omits some of them. The table has 100,000 to 150,000 clones, roughly 90% seen once; the top ten hold approximately 8%. Sequenced input: PBMCs. Receptors were obtained from a man in his forties or fifties with head and neck cancer.

V and J are TRBV6-5 and TRBJ1-2; D call uncertain. Trimming pared 0 bases from V and 8 bases from J, leaving 10 bases between. The CDR3 runs 13 residues. Germline V lookup: CDR1 MNHEY, CDR2 SVGAGI. The chain's CDR3 is CASSYSKGGGYTF. CDR3 in DNA: TGTGCCAGCAGTTACTCAAAGGGCGGAGGCTACACCTTC.

This clone came up once. J is TRBJ2-1 and V is TRBV5-4; no reliable D call. The ends were cut back, 7 bases at V and 1 base at J, with 9 bases in the middle. Germline V CDR1 and CDR2: SGHNT, YYREEE (reference sequence). There are 13 residues in the CDR3. The CDR3 coding sequence is TGTGCCAGCTACGGAAGGTCCTACAATGAGCAGTTCTTC. It specifies CASYGRSYNEQFF.

The chain carries TRBV9 and TRBJ2-3; D perhaps matches TRBD2 (5 bases). This CDR3 region has 15 residues. CDR1 SGDLS and CDR2 YYNGEE come from the germline V gene. V lost 0 bases, J lost 4 bases, and 12 bases lay in between. CDR3 protein: CASSVEPSSSDTQYF. The CDR3 coding sequence is TGTGCCAGCAGCGTAGAACCCTCTAGCTCAGATACGCAGTATTTT.

The count of this clone is one. The chain has TRBV7-9 and TRBJ1-2; D remains ambiguous. V lost 4 bases and J lost 4, with 19 bases in between. CDR1 SEHNR and CDR2 FQNEAQ come from the germline V gene (reference sequence). The CDR3 length is 16 residues. The CDR3 region has the DNA TGTGCCAGCAGCTCTAGTACGCAACAGCAGACCTATGGCTACACCTTC. It yields the protein CASSSSTQQQTYGYTF.

The V and J genes are TRBV5-1 and TRBJ2-1; D is unresolved. Per germline, CDR1 SGHRS and CDR2 YFSETQ. With 0 bases removed from V and 12 bases from J, the gap between germline ends came to 10 bases. This CDR3 contains 12 residues. CDR3 sequence reads: CASSLEGPGQFF. CDR3 DNA sequence: TGCGCCAGCAGCTTGGAGGGTCCGGGGCAGTTCTTC.

Here the CDR3 reads CASRGSVGDYPLEQYF. CDR3 sequence (DNA): TGTGCCAGCAGAGGGTCAGTTGGGGACTATCCTCTCGAGCAGTACTTC. The chain uses TRBV27 and TRBJ2-7; 7 bases fit TRBD2. CDR3 length: 16 amino acids. The germline CDR1 and CDR2 sequences are MNHEY and SMNVEV (reference sequence). The V segment lost 6 bases and the J segment 6 bases; nucleotides outside the gene matches: 17.

This chain joins TRBV5-1 and TRBJ1-2; D not certain. The germline V gene encodes CDR1 SGHRS and CDR2 YFSETQ. The CDR3 sequence is 13 residues long. V lost 0 bases, J lost 4 bases, and 7 bases lay in between. The CDR3 protein is CASSLDRSYGYTF. In DNA form, the CDR3 reads TGCGCCAGCAGCTTGGACAGAAGCTATGGCTACACCTTC.

The chain links TRBV29-1 to TRBJ1-2, with TRBD1 identical over 11 bases. Germline V gene data show CDR1 as SQVTM and CDR2 as ANQGSEA. Trimming at V came to 7 bases and at J to 7 bases, leaving 11 bases not matched to a gene. This CDR3 contains 14 residues. The CDR3 loop is CSAEDRGQLGGYTF. CDR3 bases: TGCAGCGCCGAGGACAGGGGGCAGTTGGGTGGCTACACCTTC.

V and J are TRBV5-8 and TRBJ2-7, with TRBD2 matching 8 bases. Germline CDR1 is SGHTS and CDR2 is YDEGEE. The CDR3 is 17 amino acids. V lost 2 bases, J lost 3 bases, and 13 bases stayed unmatched. The DNA for the CDR3 is TGTGCCAGCAGCTTCCACCCGGCGACTAGCGTTCGCTACGAGCAGTACTTC. As protein: CASSFHPATSVRYEQYF.

This clone was seen more than once but under ten times. The chain employs TRBV19 and TRBJ2-2; the D gene could be TRBD1 or TRBD2 (5 bases each). Trimming took 3 bases from V and 2 from J, leaving 10 bases between them. This CDR3 spans 15 amino acids. Germline V gene sequence: CDR1 LNHDA, CDR2 SQIVND (reference sequence). CDR3 in amino acids: CASSMGTANTGELFF. The DNA for the CDR3 is TGTGCCAGTAGTATGGGGACCGCCAACACCGGGGAGCTGTTTTTT.

V and J are TRBV5-5 and TRBJ2-1, with 8 bases fitting TRBD2. Germline CDR1 SGHKS, CDR2 YYEKEE (reference sequence). This CDR3 has 16 amino acids. Unmatched junction bases numbered 9, after V lost 1 base and J lost 6 bases. CDR3 residues: CASSLTERESTNEQFF. CDR3 sequence (DNA): TGTGCCAGCAGCTTGACGGAGCGGGAGTCTACCAATGAGCAGTTCTTC.

The DNA for the CDR3 is TGTGCCAGCAGCCAAACCGGGAGCGGGAGTTGGAATGAGCAGTTCTTC. Its protein is CASSQTGSGSWNEQFF. The chain couples TRBV3-1 (or the pseudogene TRBV3-2) to TRBJ2-1; 8 bases map to TRBD2. Germline CDR1 LGHDT, CDR2 YNNKEL (reference sequence). CDR3 size: 16 residues. The J segment lost 7 bases and the V segment lost 2 bases, leaving 10 bases of the junction unmatched.

This clone was found a few times. CDR3 sequence reads: CASSALGQGYEQYF. CDR3 bases: TGTGCCAGCAGCGCCTTGGGACAGGGCTACGAGCAGTACTTC. This sequence joins TRBV7-3 and TRBJ2-7, with 9 bases lining up with TRBD1. Germline trimming cut 5 bases from V and 3 bases from J; bases unmatched to any gene: 5. The CDR3 is 14 residues long. The germline gives CDR1 SGHTA, CDR2 FQGTGA.

The V gene is TRBV18, the J gene TRBJ2-7, with 8 bases fitting TRBD1. The V gene's germline CDR1 is KGHSH and CDR2 LQKENI. The CDR3 runs 15 residues. J lost 3 bases, V lost 2 bases, and 6 bases had no gene match. The CDR3 region is CASSPTRGRFYEQYF. The CDR3 nucleotides are TGTGCCAGCTCACCAACCAGGGGGCGTTTCTACGAGCAGTACTTC.

This rearrangement joins TRBV29-1 to TRBJ2-3; D might be TRBD2 (7 bases). CDR1 and CDR2 from the germline V gene are SQVTM and ANQGSEA. V was pared by 4 bases and J by 1 base, with 21 bases between. CDR3 length: 17 amino acids. The chain's CDR3 is CSVVGGQGTAGTDTQYF. Here the CDR3 DNA reads TGCAGCGTTGTGGGGGGGCAGGGGACGGCGGGCACAGATACGCAGTATTTT.

V and J are TRBV5-4 and TRBJ1-1; maybe TRBD1 (5 bases). The germline V gene has CDR1 SGHNT and CDR2 YYREEE (reference sequence). V was cut by 3 bases and J by 0 bases, with 15 bases left in between. The length of the CDR3 is 16 residues. Here the CDR3 reads CASSYPGRGLNTEAFF. CDR3 coding DNA: TGTGCCAGCAGCTACCCGGGGAGGGGATTGAACACTGAAGCTTTCTTT.

This clone was found once. The V call is TRBV3-1 (or the pseudogene TRBV3-2), the J call TRBJ1-1, with D perhaps matching TRBD1 (6 bases). Between the trimmed V and J ends, which lost 4 bases and 1 base, there was a span of 7 bases. In germline, CDR1 is LGHDT, CDR2 YNNKEL (reference sequence). The CDR3 is made up of 13 amino acids. CDR3 in DNA: TGTGCCAGCAGCCCGACAGGGAACACTGAAGCTTTCTTT. It codes for CASSPTGNTEAFF.

The rearrangement links TRBV18 to TRBJ1-2; TRBD1 agrees at 9 bases. The CDR3 covers 14 residues. CDR1 and CDR2 (germline): KGHSH, LQKENI. The V segment lost 2 bases and the J segment 7 bases; nucleotides outside the gene matches: 5. The CDR3 DNA is TGTGCCAGCTCACCAGCGGGGGACAGGGCTGGCTACACCTTC. Translating it yields CASSPAGDRAGYTF.

V gene TRBV7-9 combines with J gene TRBJ1-1, with a tentative D call TRBD1 (6 bases). The germline gives CDR1 SEHNR, CDR2 FQNEAQ (reference sequence). The CDR3 covers 16 residues. Deletions cut 2 bases from V and 0 bases from J, with 13 bases between. The CDR3 protein is CASSLFVAGVNTEAFF. The CDR3 DNA reads TGTGCCAGCAGCTTATTCGTAGCAGGGGTGAACACTGAAGCTTTCTTT. The full variable domain, rest sourced from reference TRBV7-9 and TRBJ1-1, is DTGVSQNPRHKITKRGQNVTFRCDPISEHNRLYWYRQTLGQGPEFLTYFQNEAQLEKSRLLSDRFSAERPKGSFSTLEIQRTEQGDSAMYLCASSLFVAGVNTEAFFGQGTRLTVV.

As DNA, the CDR3 is TGTGCCAGCAGCCTACCTTCGGGAGCGATGCACGAGCAGTACTTC. Its translation is CASSLPSGAMHEQYF. V usage is TRBV3-1 (or the pseudogene TRBV3-2) and J usage is TRBJ2-7, with D perhaps TRBD2 (6 bases). The CDR3 covers 15 residues. Trimming pared 4 bases from V and 5 bases from J, leaving 18 bases between. The germline CDR1 and CDR2 sequences are LGHDT and YNNKEL (reference sequence).

V usage is TRBV12-5 and J usage is TRBJ2-2; 9 bases map to TRBD2. V shed 0 bases and J 2 bases; nucleotides not matched to a gene: 1. The CDR3 contains 16 residues. The germline V gene has CDR1 LGHNT and CDR2 FRNRAP. CDR3 loop: CASGLVAGGNTGELFF. The CDR3 DNA is TGTGCTAGTGGTTTGGTAGCGGGGGGTAACACCGGGGAGCTGTTTTTT.

V and J are TRBV19 and TRBJ2-6; 9 nucleotides match TRBD1. The CDR3 sequence is 17 residues long. CDR1 is LNHDA and CDR2 is SQIVND in the germline V gene (reference sequence). J lost 2 bases, V lost 4 bases, and 6 bases had no gene match. DNA for the CDR3: TGTGCCAGTAGTAGGGGGACAGGGTCGGCTGGGGCCAACGTCCTGACTTTC. Protein sequence: CASSRGTGSAGANVLTF.

V gene TRBV7-8 combines with J gene TRBJ1-3; D is uncertain. The V end lost 1 base, the J end lost 4 bases, and 8 bases lay between the germline ends. CDR1 and CDR2 from the germline V gene are SGHVS and FQNEAQ. The CDR3 has 14 residues. In DNA, the CDR3 is TGTGCCAGCAGCTTAGTTCAAGACGGAAACACCATATATTTT. As protein: CASSLVQDGNTIYF.

The chain is built from TRBV4-1 and TRBJ1-2; D is unclear. The V gene lost 0 bases and the J gene lost 2 bases, with 10 bases spanning the gap. Germline lookup yields CDR1 MGHRA and CDR2 YSYEKL. The CDR3 sequence is 15 residues long. The CDR3 DNA sequence: TGCGCCAGCAGCCAAGAGTACAGCGGGAACTATGGCTACACCTTC. It is translated as CASSQEYSGNYGYTF.

The chain joins TRBV4-1 to TRBJ2-7; the D is unclear. Germline V gives CDR1 MGHRA, CDR2 YSYEKL. This CDR3 spans 13 amino acids. V dropped 3 bases and J dropped 0 bases, with 6 bases sitting between them. As DNA, the CDR3 is TGCGCCAGCAGCCAGGCGACCTCCTACGAGCAGTACTTC. Amino acid sequence: CASSQATSYEQYF.

The V and J genes are TRBV5-1 and TRBJ1-2; TRBD1 might be the D (6 bases). This CDR3 spans 13 amino acids. CDR1 and CDR2 (germline): SGHRS, YFSETQ. With 4 bases removed from V and 3 bases from J, the gap between germline ends came to 10 bases. CDR3 sequence reads: CASSQDSYYGYTF. CDR3 nucleotides: TGCGCCAGCAGCCAGGACAGCTACTATGGCTACACCTTC.

The V call is TRBV4-1, the J call TRBJ1-2, with a tentative D call TRBD1 (5 bases). The CDR3 is made up of 17 amino acids. V lost 0 bases and J lost 3, with 17 bases in between. CDR1 is MGHRA, CDR2 YSYEKL, per germline. The CDR3 spells CASSQEEARGTDYGYTF. CDR3 DNA sequence: TGCGCCAGCAGCCAAGAAGAGGCCCGCGGGACGGACTATGGCTACACCTTC.